This T cell receptor (beta chain) was retrieved from a study of PD-1 blockade in classical Hodgkin lymphoma. CDR1 KGHSH and CDR2 LQKENI come from the germline V gene. The CDR3 length is 14 residues. V shed 3 bases and J shed 2 bases, with 9 bases lying between them. Method: immunoSEQ multiplex PCR; TCRdb's copy keeps in-frame clones and lacks some. The table includes roughly 29,000 clones, under 80% detected once. Regarding time point: cycle 4 day 1 (C4D1), after more than five weeks of nivolumab. Relapse after autologous stem cell transplantation occurred in every patient, and brentuximab vedotin exposure varied. Negative selection with magnetic separation was used to purify CD4+ T cells from thawed PBMCs.

The source was CD4+ T cells from blood, collected before the fourth cycle of nivolumab. This chain links TRBV18 with TRBJ2-3; no clear D gene. The sequence derives from a human donor with classical Hodgkin lymphoma. This chain's CDR3 is CASSPIGLTDTQYF. CDR3 in DNA: TGTGCCAGCTCACCGATTGGGCTCACAGATACGCAGTATTTT.